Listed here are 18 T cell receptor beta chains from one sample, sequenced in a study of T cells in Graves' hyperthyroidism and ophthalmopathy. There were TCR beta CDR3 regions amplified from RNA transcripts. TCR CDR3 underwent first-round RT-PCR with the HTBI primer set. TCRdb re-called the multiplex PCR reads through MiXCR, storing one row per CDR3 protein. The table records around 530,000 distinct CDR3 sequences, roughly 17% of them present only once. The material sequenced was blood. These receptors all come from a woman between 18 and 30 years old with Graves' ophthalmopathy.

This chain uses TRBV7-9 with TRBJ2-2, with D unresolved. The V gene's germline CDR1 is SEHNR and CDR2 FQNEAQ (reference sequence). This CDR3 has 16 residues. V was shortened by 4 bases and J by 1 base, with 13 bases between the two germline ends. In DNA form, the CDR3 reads TGTGCCAGCAGCTCAAAGGCTTGGGAGAACACCGGGGAGCTGTTTTTT. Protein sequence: CASSSKAWENTGELFF.

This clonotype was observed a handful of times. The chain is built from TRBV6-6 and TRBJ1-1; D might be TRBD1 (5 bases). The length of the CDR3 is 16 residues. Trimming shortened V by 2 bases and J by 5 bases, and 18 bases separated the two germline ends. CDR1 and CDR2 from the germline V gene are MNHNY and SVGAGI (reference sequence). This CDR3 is CASSYRPGREGTEAFF. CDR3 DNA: TGTGCCAGCAGTTACAGGCCAGGGAGAGAGGGGACTGAAGCTTTCTTT.

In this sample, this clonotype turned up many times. CDR3 nucleotides: TGTGCCAGCAGTCCCACCACCTGGGACTATGGCTACACCTTC. Its translation: CASSPTTWDYGYTF. J is TRBJ1-2 and V is TRBV12-3 or TRBV12-4; D call uncertain. The V end lost 5 bases, the J end lost 3 bases, and 13 bases lay between the germline ends. This CDR3 is 14 amino acids long.

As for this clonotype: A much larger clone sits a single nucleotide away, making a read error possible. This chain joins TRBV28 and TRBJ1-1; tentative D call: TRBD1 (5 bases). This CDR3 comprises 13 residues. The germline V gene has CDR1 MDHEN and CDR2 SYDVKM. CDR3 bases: TGTGCCGGCAGTGATCCGGGACGGCTAAAAGCTTTCTTT. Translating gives CAGSDPGRLKAFF.

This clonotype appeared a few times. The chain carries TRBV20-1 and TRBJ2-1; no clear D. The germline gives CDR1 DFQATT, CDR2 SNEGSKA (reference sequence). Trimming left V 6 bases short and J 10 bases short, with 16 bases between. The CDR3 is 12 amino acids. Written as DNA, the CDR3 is TGCAGTGCACCTTCCACCCGGAAGGAGCAGTTCTTC. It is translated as CSAPSTRKEQFF.

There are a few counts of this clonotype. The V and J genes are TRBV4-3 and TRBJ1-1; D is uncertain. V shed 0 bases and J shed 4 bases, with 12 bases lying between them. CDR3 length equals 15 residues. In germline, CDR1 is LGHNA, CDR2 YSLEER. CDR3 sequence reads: CASSQDLGLGTEAFF. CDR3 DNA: TGCGCCAGCAGCCAAGATTTGGGTTTAGGCACTGAAGCTTTCTTT.

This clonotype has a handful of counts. The CDR3 DNA sequence: TGTGCCAGCAGTTCAGGGACGGGACAGCTTAATTCACCCCTCCACTTT. Protein product: CASSSGTGQLNSPLHF. The V gene is TRBV7-6, the J gene TRBJ1-6, with 7 nucleotides matching TRBD1. J gave up 6 bases and V 6 bases, and 11 bases lay outside the gene matches. The germline gives CDR1 SGHVS, CDR2 FNYEAQ. The CDR3 consists of 16 residues.

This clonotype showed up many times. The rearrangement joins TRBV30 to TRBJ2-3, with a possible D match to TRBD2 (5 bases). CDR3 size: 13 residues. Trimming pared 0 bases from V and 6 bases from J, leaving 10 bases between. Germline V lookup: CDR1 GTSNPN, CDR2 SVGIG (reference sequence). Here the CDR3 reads CAWSVLRRDTQYF. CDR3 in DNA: TGTGCCTGGAGTGTACTCAGGAGGGATACGCAGTATTTT.

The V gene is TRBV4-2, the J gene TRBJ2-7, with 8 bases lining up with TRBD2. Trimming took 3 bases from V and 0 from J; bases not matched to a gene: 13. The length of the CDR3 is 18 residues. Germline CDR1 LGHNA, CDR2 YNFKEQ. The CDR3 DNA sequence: TGTGCCAGCAGCCACGCGCTGTTTTCCGGGACTAGCTCCTACGAGCAGTACTTC. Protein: CASSHALFSGTSSYEQYF.

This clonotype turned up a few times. The CDR3 DNA sequence: TGCGCCAGCACCCAGGGCTCGAACACCGGGGAGCTGTTTTTT. This codes for CASTQGSNTGELFF. The gene calls are TRBV5-1 and TRBJ2-2; D might be TRBD1 (5 bases). CDR1 is SGHRS and CDR2 is YFSETQ in the germline V gene. V lost 6 bases and J lost 0, with 9 bases in between. This CDR3 is 14 amino acids long.

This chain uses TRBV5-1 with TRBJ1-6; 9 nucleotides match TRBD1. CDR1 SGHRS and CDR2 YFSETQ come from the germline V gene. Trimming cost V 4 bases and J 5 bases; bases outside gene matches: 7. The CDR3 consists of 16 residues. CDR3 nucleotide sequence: TGCGCCAGCAGCCTACCCGGGACAGGGAATAATTCACCCCTCCACTTT. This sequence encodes CASSLPGTGNNSPLHF. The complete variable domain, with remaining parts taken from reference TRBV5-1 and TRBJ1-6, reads KAGVTQTPRYLIKTRGQQVTLSCSPISGHRSVSWYQQTPGQGLQFLFEYFSETQRNKGNFPGRFSGRQFSNSRSEMNVSTLELGDSALYLCASSLPGTGNNSPLHFGNGTRLTVT.

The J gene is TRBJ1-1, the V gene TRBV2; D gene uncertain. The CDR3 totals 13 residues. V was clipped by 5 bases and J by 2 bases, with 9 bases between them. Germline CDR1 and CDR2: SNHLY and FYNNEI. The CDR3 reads CASSRESNTEAFF. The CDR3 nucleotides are TGTGCCAGCAGTCGCGAGAGTAACACTGAAGCTTTCTTT.

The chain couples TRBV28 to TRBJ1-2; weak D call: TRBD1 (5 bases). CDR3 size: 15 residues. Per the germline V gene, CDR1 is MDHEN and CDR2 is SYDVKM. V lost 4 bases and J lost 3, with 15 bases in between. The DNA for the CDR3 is TGTGCCAGCAGTTGGGGGGGTGCGGGCGACTATGGCTACACCTTC. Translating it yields CASSWGGAGDYGYTF.

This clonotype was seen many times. The CDR3 reads CASSGDTQTQPQHF. The CDR3 bases are TGTGCCAGCAGTGGGGACACACAGACTCAGCCCCAGCATTTT. The gene calls are TRBV2 and TRBJ1-5; possible D gene TRBD1, 6 bases. This CDR3 has 14 amino acids. Trimming shortened V by 4 bases and J by 6 bases, and 13 bases separated the two germline ends. Per the germline V gene, CDR1 is SNHLY and CDR2 is FYNNEI.

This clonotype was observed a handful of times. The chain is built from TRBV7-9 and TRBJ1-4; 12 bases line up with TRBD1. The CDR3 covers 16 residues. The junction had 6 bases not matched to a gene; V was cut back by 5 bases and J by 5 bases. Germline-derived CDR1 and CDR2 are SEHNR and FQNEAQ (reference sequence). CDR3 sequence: CASSLRGQGANEKLFF. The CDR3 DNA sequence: TGTGCCAGCAGCCTCCGGGGACAGGGGGCGAATGAAAAACTGTTTTTT.

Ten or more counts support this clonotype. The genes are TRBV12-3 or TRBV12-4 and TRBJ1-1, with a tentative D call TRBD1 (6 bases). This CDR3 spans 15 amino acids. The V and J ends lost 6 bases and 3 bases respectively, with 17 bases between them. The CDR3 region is CASRIRGLRDTEAFF. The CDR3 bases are TGTGCCAGCAGGATCCGGGGGCTTCGAGACACTGAAGCTTTCTTT.

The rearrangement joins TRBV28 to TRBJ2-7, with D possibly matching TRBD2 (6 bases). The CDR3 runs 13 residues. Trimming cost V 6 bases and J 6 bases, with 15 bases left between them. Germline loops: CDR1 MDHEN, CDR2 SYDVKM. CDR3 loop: CASRLGGDREQYF. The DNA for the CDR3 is TGTGCCAGCAGATTGGGGGGTGATCGCGAGCAGTACTTC. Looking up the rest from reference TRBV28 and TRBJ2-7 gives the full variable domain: DVKVTQSSRYLVKRTGEKVFLECVQDMDHENMFWYRQDPGLGLRLIYFSYDVKMKEKGDIPEGYSVSREKKERFSLILESASTNQTSMYLCASRLGGDREQYFGPGTRLTVT.

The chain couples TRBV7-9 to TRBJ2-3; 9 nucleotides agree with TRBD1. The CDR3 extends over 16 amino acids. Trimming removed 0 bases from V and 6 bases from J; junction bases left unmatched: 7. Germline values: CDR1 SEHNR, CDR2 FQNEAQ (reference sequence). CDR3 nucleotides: TGTGCCAGCAGCTTAGCCGGGACAGGGTACACGGATACGCAGTATTTT. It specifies CASSLAGTGYTDTQYF.